The 20 T cell receptor beta chains reported below all come from one sample, sequenced in a study of a mutant IDH1 vaccine in newly diagnosed glioma. Profiling relied on immunoSEQ multiplex PCR, and the TCRdb table lists in-frame clones only, not all of them. The table records 50,000 or so clones, roughly 80% of them present only once. Sample time point: week 5, during vaccination. Each dose delivered 300 ug of mutant IDH1 20-mer peptide subcutaneously with imiquimod. Their antigen targets remain unknown. Here the sequenced sample was PBMCs, taken from a glioma patient whose treatment included an IDH1 peptide vaccine. These receptors all stem from a woman between 45 and 60 years old with glioma.

Here the CDR3 DNA reads TGCGCCAGCAGCCAAGATAATAACACTCCGGGAAACACCATATATTTT. Translated: CASSQDNNTPGNTIYF. V gene TRBV4-3 combines with J gene TRBJ1-3, with D unresolved. This CDR3 is built from 16 residues. Trimming pared 0 bases from V and 4 bases from J, leaving 13 bases between. CDR1 LGHNA and CDR2 YSLEER come from the germline V gene.

This rearrangement joins TRBV10-2 to TRBJ1-6; D is unresolved. This CDR3 spans 13 amino acids. Per germline, CDR1 WSHSY and CDR2 SAAADI. V shed 4 bases and J shed 10 bases, with 11 bases lying between them. CDR3 in amino acids: CASSVGFGSPLHF. In DNA form, the CDR3 reads TGCGCCAGCAGTGTCGGGTTTGGCTCACCCCTCCACTTT.

This chain joins TRBV5-4 and TRBJ2-7; TRBD1 aligns across 11 bases. The trim removed 0 bases at V and 3 bases at J, leaving 14 bases unmatched. The CDR3 sequence is 19 residues long. CDR1 is SGHNT and CDR2 is YYREEE in the germline V gene (reference sequence). CDR3 residues: CASSLAGQGAPSSVYEQYF. In DNA, the CDR3 is TGTGCCAGCAGCTTGGCCGGACAGGGGGCCCCCAGTTCTGTCTACGAGCAGTACTTC.

The chain joins TRBV5-1 to TRBJ2-5; 7 bases agree with TRBD2. This CDR3 has 14 amino acids. V lost 4 bases, J lost 9 bases, and 12 bases stayed unmatched. The germline V gene encodes CDR1 SGHRS and CDR2 YFSETQ. The CDR3 nucleotides read TGCGCCAGCAGCCCCTTAATGGGGGGGGAGGCCCAGTACTTC. Translation gives CASSPLMGGEAQYF. The complete variable domain, with remaining parts taken from reference TRBV5-1 and TRBJ2-5, reads KAGVTQTPRYLIKTRGQQVTLSCSPISGHRSVSWYQQTPGQGLQFLFEYFSETQRNKGNFPGRFSGRQFSNSRSEMNVSTLELGDSALYLCASSPLMGGEAQYFGPGTRLLVL.

The chain links TRBV4-2 to TRBJ2-1; D is unclear. With 3 bases removed from V and 5 bases from J, the gap between germline ends came to 14 bases. This CDR3 has 15 amino acids. In germline, CDR1 is LGHNA, CDR2 YNFKEQ. CDR3 sequence reads: CASSQGLKRNNEQFF. CDR3 bases: TGTGCCAGCAGCCAGGGCCTGAAGCGAAACAATGAGCAGTTCTTC.

This clone is medium-sized. This sequence joins TRBV14 and TRBJ2-3; 7 bases map to TRBD1. Germline V lookup: CDR1 SGHDN, CDR2 FVKESK. There are 15 residues in the CDR3. J was trimmed by 5 bases and V by 0 bases; bases with no gene match: 5. In nucleotides, the CDR3 is TGTGCCAGCAGCCAAGACTTGCGGACAGGAGATACGCAGTATTTT. This sequence encodes CASSQDLRTGDTQYF.

The chain combines TRBV6-5 with TRBJ2-6, with D uncertain. CDR1 is MNHEY and CDR2 is SVGAGI in the germline V gene. The CDR3 contains 15 residues. Trimming shortened V by 6 bases and J by 0 bases, and 9 bases separated the two germline ends. The CDR3 DNA reads TGTGCCAGCAGGACACCGTTCTCTGGGGCCAACGTCCTGACTTTC. Amino acids: CASRTPFSGANVLTF.

The V and J genes are TRBV29-1 and TRBJ1-2, with D unresolved. The CDR3 has 12 amino acids. The ends were cut back, 2 bases at V and 6 bases at J, with 10 bases in the middle. Germline lookup yields CDR1 SQVTM and CDR2 ANQGSEA. The CDR3 spells CSVEPQSNGYTF. The CDR3 DNA follows: TGCAGCGTTGAACCCCAAAGTAATGGCTACACCTTC.

The gene calls are TRBV6-4 and TRBJ2-3, with unresolved D. Germline loops: CDR1 MRHNA, CDR2 SNTAGT. The V and J ends lost 0 bases and 5 bases respectively, with 3 bases between them. The CDR3 has 12 residues. The CDR3 bases are TGTGCCAGCAGTGACTCGAGAGATACGCAGTATTTT. Protein sequence: CASSDSRDTQYF.

The chain joins TRBV9 to TRBJ2-3; D might be TRBD2 (5 bases). Germline V gives CDR1 SGDLS, CDR2 YYNGEE. Trimming cost V 0 bases and J 0 bases, with 17 bases left between them. The CDR3 contains 18 residues. The CDR3 nucleotides read TGTGCCAGCAGCGTAGTGGCTAGCTGGGCTAGGAGCACAGATACGCAGTATTTT. Its protein is CASSVVASWARSTDTQYF.

The chain links TRBV30 to TRBJ1-4; D gene ambiguous. V was shortened by 2 bases and J by 10 bases, with 14 bases between the two germline ends. Germline lookup yields CDR1 GTSNPN and CDR2 SVGIG (reference sequence). The CDR3 has 13 amino acids. The CDR3 sequence: CAWSPQSVAKLFF. The DNA for the CDR3 is TGTGCCTGGAGTCCTCAAAGCGTTGCAAAACTGTTTTTT.

The chain combines TRBV7-9 with TRBJ2-7, with a weak D call TRBD1 (6 bases). The V gene lost 4 bases and the J gene lost 4 bases, with 11 bases spanning the gap. The CDR3 is 13 residues long. Germline CDR1 and CDR2: SEHNR and FQNEAQ (reference sequence). The CDR3 bases are TGTGCCAGCAGCTCCAGGGGTCGGTACGAGCAGTACTTC. Amino acid sequence: CASSSRGRYEQYF. Based on the CDR3 plus reference TRBV7-9 and TRBJ2-7, the full variable domain is DTGVSQNPRHKITKRGQNVTFRCDPISEHNRLYWYRQTLGQGPEFLTYFQNEAQLEKSRLLSDRFSAERPKGSFSTLEIQRTEQGDSAMYLCASSSRGRYEQYFGPGTRLTVT.

CDR3 region: CASSSKGAVEQYF. The CDR3 nucleotides read TGTGCCAGCAGTTCAAAGGGAGCCGTCGAGCAGTACTTC. V and J are TRBV7-9 and TRBJ2-7; possible D gene TRBD2, 5 bases. V was shortened by 6 bases and J by 6 bases, with 15 bases between the two germline ends. CDR1 and CDR2 (germline): SEHNR, FQNEAQ (reference sequence). The CDR3 loop spans 13 amino acids.

V gene TRBV28 combines with J gene TRBJ1-2, with 8 positions matching TRBD1. Germline V gene sequence: CDR1 MDHEN, CDR2 SYDVKM. Trimming at V came to 10 bases and at J to 7 bases, leaving 14 bases not matched to a gene. The CDR3 runs 14 residues. CDR3 coding DNA: TGTGCCACACTAGGGCAGGGGGCAGCGGGTGGCTACACCTTC. Its protein product is CATLGQGAAGGYTF.

The chain links TRBV6-5 to TRBJ1-1, with 9 positions matching TRBD1. V dropped 0 bases and J dropped 11; count of bases not matched to a gene: 10. The CDR3 runs 15 residues. The V gene's germline CDR1 is MNHEY and CDR2 SVGAGI. In DNA, the CDR3 is TGTGCCAGCAGTTACTCGTTTACAGGGGGCGGGTTGGCTTTCTTT. The encoded protein is CASSYSFTGGGLAFF.

The chain couples TRBV9 to TRBJ1-1; a possible D gene is TRBD1 (6 bases). In germline, CDR1 is SGDLS, CDR2 YYNGEE. V lost 3 bases and J lost 4, with 19 bases in between. CDR3 length equals 16 residues. The CDR3 region is CASSDNLNVGGTEAFF. The CDR3 nucleotides read TGTGCCAGCAGCGACAACCTGAACGTAGGGGGCACTGAAGCTTTCTTT.

This chain uses TRBV5-4 with TRBJ1-2, with D possibly TRBD1 on 6 matching bases. Trimming stripped 3 bases from V and 4 bases from J, with 13 bases between. The CDR3 spans 14 residues. Germline CDR1 and CDR2: SGHNT and YYREEE (reference sequence). This CDR3 reads CASSSKTGPYGYTF. For the CDR3, the DNA is TGTGCCAGCAGCTCAAAGACAGGCCCCTATGGCTACACCTTC.

The chain is built from TRBV18 and TRBJ2-2; D is perhaps TRBD1 (6 bases). This CDR3 region has 14 residues. From germline, CDR1 is KGHSH and CDR2 LQKENI. The V and J ends lost 2 bases and 6 bases respectively, with 10 bases between them. In DNA form, the CDR3 reads TGTGCCAGCTCACCAAACAGGGCTCCCGGGGAGCTGTTTTTT. Encoded protein: CASSPNRAPGELFF.

This chain links TRBV10-3 with TRBJ2-3, with TRBD1 matching over 7 bases. This CDR3 has 14 residues. Germline CDR1 reads ENHRY; CDR2 reads SYGVKD. Trimming at V came to 6 bases and at J to 2 bases, leaving 5 bases not matched to a gene. The CDR3 region is CAIRQGVFTDTQYF. For the CDR3, the DNA is TGTGCCATCAGGCAGGGGGTTTTCACAGATACGCAGTATTTT.

The V call is TRBV7-9, the J call TRBJ1-1, with TRBD1 matching over 7 bases. In germline, CDR1 is SEHNR, CDR2 FQNEAQ (reference sequence). The CDR3 spans 17 residues. Trimming at V came to 5 bases and at J to 1 base, leaving 13 bases not matched to a gene. CDR3 sequence: CASSRPSTGVGNTEAFF. CDR3 DNA: TGTGCCAGCAGCCGTCCCTCTACAGGGGTGGGGAACACTGAAGCTTTCTTT.